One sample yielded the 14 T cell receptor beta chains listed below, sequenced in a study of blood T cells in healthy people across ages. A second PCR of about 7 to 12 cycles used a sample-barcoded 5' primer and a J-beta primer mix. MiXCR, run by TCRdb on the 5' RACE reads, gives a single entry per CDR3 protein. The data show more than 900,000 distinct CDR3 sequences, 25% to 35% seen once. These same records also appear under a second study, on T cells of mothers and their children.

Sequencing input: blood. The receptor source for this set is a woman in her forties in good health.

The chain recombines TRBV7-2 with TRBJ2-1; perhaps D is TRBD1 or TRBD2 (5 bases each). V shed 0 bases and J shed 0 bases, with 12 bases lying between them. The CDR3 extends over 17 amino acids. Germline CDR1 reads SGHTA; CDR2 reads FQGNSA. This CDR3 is CASSLAQERGSYNEQFF. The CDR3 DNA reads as TGTGCCAGCAGCTTAGCGCAGGAGAGGGGCTCCTACAATGAGCAGTTCTTC.

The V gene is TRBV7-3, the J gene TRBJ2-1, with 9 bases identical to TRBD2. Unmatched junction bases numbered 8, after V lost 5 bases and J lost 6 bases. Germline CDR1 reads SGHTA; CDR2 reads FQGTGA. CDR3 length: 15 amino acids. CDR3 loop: CASSPGGGGCNEQFF. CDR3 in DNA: TGTGCCAGCAGCCCCGGCGGGGGGGGATGCAATGAGCAGTTCTTC.

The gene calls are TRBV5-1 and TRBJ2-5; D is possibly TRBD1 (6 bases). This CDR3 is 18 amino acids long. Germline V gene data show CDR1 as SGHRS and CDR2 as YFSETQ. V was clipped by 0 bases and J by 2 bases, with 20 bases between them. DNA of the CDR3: TGCGCCAGCAGCTTGGACGGGTCGGCCCCAAGGGGGCAAGAGACCCAGTACTTC. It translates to CASSLDGSAPRGQETQYF.

This chain's CDR3 is CASSSGQGALLGYTF. DNA of the CDR3: TGTGCCAGCAGCTCGGGACAGGGGGCGCTTCTTGGCTACACCTTC. V and J are TRBV7-2 and TRBJ1-2; 12 nucleotides line up with TRBD1. V trimming: 4 bases; J trimming: 7 bases; junction bases outside the gene matches: 7. Germline values: CDR1 SGHTA, CDR2 FQGNSA. The CDR3 has 15 residues.

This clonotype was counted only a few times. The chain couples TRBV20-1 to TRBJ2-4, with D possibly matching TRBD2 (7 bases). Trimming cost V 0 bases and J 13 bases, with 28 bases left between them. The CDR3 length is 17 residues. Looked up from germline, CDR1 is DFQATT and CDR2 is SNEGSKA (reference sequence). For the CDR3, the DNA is TGCAGTGCTAGAGATTCAGGCGGGGGCGGGGACATTCGGGAGCAGTACTTC. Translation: CSARDSGGGGDIREQYF.

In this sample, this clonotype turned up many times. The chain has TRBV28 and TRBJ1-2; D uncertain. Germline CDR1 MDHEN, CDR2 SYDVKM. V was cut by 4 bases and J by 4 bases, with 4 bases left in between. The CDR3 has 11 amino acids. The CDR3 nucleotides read TGTGCCAGCAGTTCACGCTATGGCTACACCTTC. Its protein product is CASSSRYGYTF.

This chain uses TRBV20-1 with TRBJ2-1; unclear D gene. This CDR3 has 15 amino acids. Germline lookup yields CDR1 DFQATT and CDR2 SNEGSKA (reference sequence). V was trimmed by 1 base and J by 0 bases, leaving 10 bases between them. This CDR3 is CSARVGRSSYNEQFF. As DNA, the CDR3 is TGCAGTGCTAGAGTGGGAAGGAGCTCCTACAATGAGCAGTTCTTC.

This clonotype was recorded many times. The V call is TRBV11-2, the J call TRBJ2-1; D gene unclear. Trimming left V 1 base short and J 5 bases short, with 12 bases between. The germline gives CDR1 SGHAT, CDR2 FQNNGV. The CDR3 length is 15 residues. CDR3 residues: CASSLGFGGDNEQFF. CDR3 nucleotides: TGTGCCAGCAGCTTAGGTTTCGGCGGTGACAATGAGCAGTTCTTC. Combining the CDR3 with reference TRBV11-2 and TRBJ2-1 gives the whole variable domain EAGVAQSPRYKIIEKRQSVAFWCNPISGHATLYWYQQILGQGPKLLIQFQNNGVVDDSQLPKDRFSAERLKGVDSTLKIQPAKLEDSAVYLCASSLGFGGDNEQFFGPGTRLTVL.

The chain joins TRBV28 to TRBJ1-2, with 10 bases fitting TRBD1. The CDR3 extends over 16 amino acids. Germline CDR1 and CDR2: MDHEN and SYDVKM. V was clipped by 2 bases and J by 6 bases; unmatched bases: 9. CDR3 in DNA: TGTGCCAGCAGTTTACCCGGACAGGGGGTCGGGAATGGCTACACCTTC. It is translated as CASSLPGQGVGNGYTF.

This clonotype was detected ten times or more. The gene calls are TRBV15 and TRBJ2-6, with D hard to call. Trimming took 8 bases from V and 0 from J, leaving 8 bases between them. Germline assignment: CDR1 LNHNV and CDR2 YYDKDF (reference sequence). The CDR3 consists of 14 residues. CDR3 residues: CATGVHSGANVLTF. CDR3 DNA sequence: TGTGCCACCGGGGTGCACTCTGGGGCCAACGTCCTGACTTTC.

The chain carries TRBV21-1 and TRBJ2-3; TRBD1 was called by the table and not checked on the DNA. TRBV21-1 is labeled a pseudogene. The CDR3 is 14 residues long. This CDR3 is CASSTRGHTDTQYF. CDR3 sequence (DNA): TGTGCCAGCAGCACTCGGGGGCACACAGATACGCAGTATTTT.

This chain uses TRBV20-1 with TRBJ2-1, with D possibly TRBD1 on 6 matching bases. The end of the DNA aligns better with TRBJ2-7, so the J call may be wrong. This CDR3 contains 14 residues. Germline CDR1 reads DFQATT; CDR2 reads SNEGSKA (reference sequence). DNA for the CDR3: TGCAGTGCTGGGGAACGGACAGAGCACAATGAGCAGTACTTC. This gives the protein CSAGERTEHNEQYF.

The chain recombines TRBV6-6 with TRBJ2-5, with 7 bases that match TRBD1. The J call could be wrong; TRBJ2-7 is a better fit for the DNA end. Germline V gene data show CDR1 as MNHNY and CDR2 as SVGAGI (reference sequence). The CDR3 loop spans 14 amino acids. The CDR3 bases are TGTGCCACGAAAGGGGGCAGGGTTTACCGCGAGCAGTACTTC. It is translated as CATKGGRVYREQYF.

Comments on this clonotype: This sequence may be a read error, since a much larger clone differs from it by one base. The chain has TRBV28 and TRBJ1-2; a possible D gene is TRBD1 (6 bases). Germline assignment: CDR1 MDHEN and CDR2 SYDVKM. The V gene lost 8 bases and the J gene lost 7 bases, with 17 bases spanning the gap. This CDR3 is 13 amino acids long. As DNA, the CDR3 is TGTGCCAGCGCCTCCGACAGGTCTCGTGGCTACACCTTC. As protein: CASASDRSRGYTF.